The TCR beta chain described here comes from a study of blood T cell repertoires in COVID-19. Study-wide background: From T cells, B-cell-depleted T cells, or PBMCs came the material, which was cDNA or gDNA.

CDR1 and CDR2 (germline): LNHDA, SQIVND (reference sequence). This CDR3 is 15 amino acids long. The V segment lost 9 bases and the J segment 9 bases; nucleotides outside the gene matches: 15. As originally analysed: Estimated nucleated cell counts came from reference gene primer amplification. Here immunoSEQ multiplex PCR was the method, and the copy in TCRdb shows in-frame clones only, minus some. For V, J and clone size, that table is used; D and trimming come from the DNA. The data show some 110,000 clones, 86% seen once. Specimen: peripheral blood. The V call is TRBV19, the J call TRBJ2-1; 9 bases map to TRBD1. The TCR originated in a man between 65 and 85 years old who had recovered from COVID-19. CDR3 nucleotides: TGTGCCAGCACCCATAAGCGGGACAGGGCGCTTGAGCAGTTCTTC. This sequence encodes CASTHKRDRALEQFF.